One T cell receptor beta chain is described in this entry. Its matching antigen is unknown. This specimen belongs to a study of identifying expanded T cells in peripheral blood. Overall study results and limits: Roughly two-week clone count variance significantly increased as total template count grew. Over about two and four weeks, about 17 and 20 clones changed, versus roughly 1.1 between replicates.

TCRdb keeps only in-frame clones here, not all; method: immunoSEQ multiplex PCR. The data contain approximately 100,000 clones, around nine tenths of them singletons. Collection occurred without any documented infections or immune events in donors. CDR3 length: 13 amino acids. Germline-derived CDR1 and CDR2 are SEHNR and FQNEAQ (reference sequence). V was clipped by 5 bases and J by 8 bases, with 15 bases between them. The TCR comes from a person between 18 and 75 years old in good health. Sequencing was done on a sample of blood. This chain joins TRBV7-9 and TRBJ2-5; maybe TRBD2 (6 bases). Written as DNA, the CDR3 is TGTGCCAGCAGCGAAATGGAGGGAGGAACCCAGTACTTC. It yields the protein CASSEMEGGTQYF.